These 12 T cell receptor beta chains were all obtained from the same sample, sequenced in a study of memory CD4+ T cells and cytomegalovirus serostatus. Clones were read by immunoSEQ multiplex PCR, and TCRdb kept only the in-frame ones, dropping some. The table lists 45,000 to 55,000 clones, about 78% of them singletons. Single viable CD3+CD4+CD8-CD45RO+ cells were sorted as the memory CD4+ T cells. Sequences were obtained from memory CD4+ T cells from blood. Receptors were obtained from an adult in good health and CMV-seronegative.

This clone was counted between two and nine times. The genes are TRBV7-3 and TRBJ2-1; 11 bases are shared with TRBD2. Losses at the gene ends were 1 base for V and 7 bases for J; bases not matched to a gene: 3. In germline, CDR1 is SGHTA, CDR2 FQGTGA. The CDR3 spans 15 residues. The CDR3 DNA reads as TGTGCCAGCAGCTTAAGACTAGCGGGAATGAATGAGCAGTTCTTC. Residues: CASSLRLAGMNEQFF.

The CDR3 DNA is TGTGCCAGCAGGCGACTAGGGAACTACGAGCAGTACTTC. This translates into CASRRLGNYEQYF. The chain employs TRBV2 and TRBJ2-7; maybe TRBD2 (6 bases). The V gene lost 6 bases and the J gene lost 3 bases, with 12 bases spanning the gap. The germline gives CDR1 SNHLY, CDR2 FYNNEI. The CDR3 runs 13 residues.

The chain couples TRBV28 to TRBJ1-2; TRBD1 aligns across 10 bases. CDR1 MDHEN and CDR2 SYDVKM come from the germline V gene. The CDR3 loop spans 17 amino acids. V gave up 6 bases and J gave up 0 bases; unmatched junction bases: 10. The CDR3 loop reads CASRRDRGRSANYGYTF. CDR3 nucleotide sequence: TGTGCCAGCAGAAGGGACAGGGGCCGATCAGCTAACTATGGCTACACCTTC.

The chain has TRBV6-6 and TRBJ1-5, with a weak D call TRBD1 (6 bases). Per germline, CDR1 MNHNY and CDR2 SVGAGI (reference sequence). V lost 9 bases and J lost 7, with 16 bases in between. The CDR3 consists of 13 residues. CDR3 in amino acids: CASSRGFGQPQHF. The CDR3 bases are TGTGCCAGTAGCAGGGGCTTCGGACAGCCCCAGCATTTT.

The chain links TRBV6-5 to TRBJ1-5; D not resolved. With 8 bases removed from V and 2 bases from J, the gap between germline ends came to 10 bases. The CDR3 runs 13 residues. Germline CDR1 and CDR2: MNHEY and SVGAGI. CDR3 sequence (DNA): TGTGCCAGCGGTTGGATAGGCAATCAGCCCCAGCATTTT. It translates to CASGWIGNQPQHF.

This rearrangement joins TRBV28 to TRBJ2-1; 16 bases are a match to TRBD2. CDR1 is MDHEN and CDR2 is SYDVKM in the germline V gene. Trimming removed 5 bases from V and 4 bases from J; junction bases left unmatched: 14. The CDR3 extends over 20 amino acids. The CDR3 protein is CASSATPGLAGGRIYNEQFF. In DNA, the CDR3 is TGTGCCAGCAGTGCGACTCCGGGACTAGCGGGAGGGCGAATATACAATGAGCAGTTCTTC.

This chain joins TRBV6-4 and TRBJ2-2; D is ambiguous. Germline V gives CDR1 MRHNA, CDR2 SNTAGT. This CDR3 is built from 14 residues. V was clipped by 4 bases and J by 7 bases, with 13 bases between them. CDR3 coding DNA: TGTGCCAGCAGTGTATATATGGAAGGCGGGGAGCTGTTTTTT. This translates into CASSVYMEGGELFF.

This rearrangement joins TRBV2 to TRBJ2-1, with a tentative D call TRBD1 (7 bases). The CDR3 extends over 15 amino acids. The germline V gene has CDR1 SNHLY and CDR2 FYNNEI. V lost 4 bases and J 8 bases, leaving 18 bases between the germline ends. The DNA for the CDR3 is TGTGCCAGCAGTGGACAGGGAGGTTACGGGCATGAGCAGTTCTTC. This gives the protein CASSGQGGYGHEQFF.

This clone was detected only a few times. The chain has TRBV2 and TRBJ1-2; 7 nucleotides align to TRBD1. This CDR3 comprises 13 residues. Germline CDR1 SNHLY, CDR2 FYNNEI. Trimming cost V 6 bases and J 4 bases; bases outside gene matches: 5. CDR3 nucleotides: TGTGCCAGCAGCGTACAGGGGCGCTATGGCTACACCTTC. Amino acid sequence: CASSVQGRYGYTF.

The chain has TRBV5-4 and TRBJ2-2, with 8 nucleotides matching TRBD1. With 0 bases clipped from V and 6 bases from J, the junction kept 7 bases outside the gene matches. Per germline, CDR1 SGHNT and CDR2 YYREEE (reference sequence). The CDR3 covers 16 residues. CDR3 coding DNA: TGTGCCAGCAGCTTGGCGTCAGGGGGCTTCCCCGGGGAGCTGTTTTTT. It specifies CASSLASGGFPGELFF.

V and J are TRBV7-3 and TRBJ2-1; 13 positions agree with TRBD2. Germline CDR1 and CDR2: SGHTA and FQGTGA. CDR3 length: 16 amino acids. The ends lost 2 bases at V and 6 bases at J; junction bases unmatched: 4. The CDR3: CASSLYGTSGINEQFF. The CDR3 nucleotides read TGTGCCAGCAGCTTATACGGGACTAGCGGGATCAATGAGCAGTTCTTC.

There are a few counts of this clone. The CDR3 DNA reads TGTGCCAGCAGCATACAGGTGGAGACGCAGTATTTT. Protein sequence: CASSIQVETQYF. The V gene is TRBV5-4, the J gene TRBJ2-3; possibly TRBD1 for D (5 bases). The CDR3 runs 12 residues. V dropped 4 bases and J dropped 9 bases, with 12 bases sitting between them. Germline CDR1 is SGHNT and CDR2 is YYREEE (reference sequence).